This T cell receptor beta chain was recorded in a study of T cell repertoires in cytomegalovirus infection. About the study: Indicated by public TCR beta signatures were CMV infection and matching HLA type. Study-wide results and limits: CMV-specific HLA-C-restricted TCR beta clonotypes dominated the ex vivo response. Accumulated public TCR beta family frequency recognized individuals carrying CMV together with the relevant HLA.

From germline, CDR1 is DFQATT and CDR2 SNEGSKA (reference sequence). CDR3 size: 15 residues. The ends lost 2 bases at V and 5 bases at J; junction bases unmatched: 8. This clonotype was recorded a few times. The antigen remains undetermined. A single record per CDR3 protein comes from TCRdb applying MiXCR to the reads. The sample lists some 100,000 distinct CDR3 sequences, less than 25% seen once, with around 40% in the top ten. The sequenced sample was CD8+ T cells from PBMCs. The genes are TRBV20-1 and TRBJ2-7, with 11 bases matching TRBD1. The sequence was obtained from a human donor in good health (CMV status not recorded). Some clones in this sample may be carry-over from other donors' samples. CDR3 sequence reads: CSARSSDRGLDEQYF. CDR3 bases: TGCAGTGCTAGATCCTCGGACAGGGGGCTTGACGAGCAGTACTTC.